A selection of T cell receptor beta chains follows, all from one sample in a study of a mutant IDH1 vaccine in newly diagnosed glioma. Measured with immunoSEQ multiplex PCR; TCRdb has only the in-frame clones, and not every one. The table includes 56,000 or so clones, around 80% detected once. Their recognized antigens are unknown. Specimen: PBMCs, collected from a glioma patient whose treatment included an IDH1 peptide vaccine. These receptors originate from a woman aged 40 to 50 with glioma. Some clones in this sample may be carry-over from other donors' samples. CDR3s include the opening cysteine and the closing phenylalanine or tryptophan. D genes are given only for firm matches. Not every row has a clone size; where given, it reads once, few, many or a size class.

J | V | size | D | length | CDR3 | DNA
TRBJ1-1 | TRBV6-1 | . | . | 13 | CASSVRDSTEAFF | TGTGCCAGCAGTGTACGAGACAGCACTGAAGCTTTCTTT
TRBJ2-1 | TRBV25-1 | . | . | 13 | CASSEPALGEQFF | TGTGCCAGCAGTGAACCGGCTTTAGGTGAGCAGTTCTTC
TRBJ2-7 | TRBV10-1 | . | . | 9 | CASSEEQYF | TGCGCCAGCAGTGAAGAGCAGTACTTC
TRBJ2-4 | TRBV28 | . | . | 17 | CASSLSLDRLAKNIQYF | TGTGCCAGCAGTTTGAGCTTGGACAGACTAGCCAAAAACATTCAGTACTTC
TRBJ1-3 | TRBV4-1 | few | . | 16 | CASSQGTFTTPNTIYF | TGCGCCAGCAGCCAAGGAACCTTTACCACCCCAAACACCATATATTTT
TRBJ1-1 | TRBV30 | . | . | 12 | CAWTPRGPRAFF | TGTGCCTGGACCCCGAGGGGTCCGCGGGCTTTCTTT
TRBJ2-7 | TRBV6-1 | . | . | 15 | CASSEDAGASYEQYF | TGTGCCAGCAGTGAAGATGCGGGGGCCTCCTACGAGCAGTACTTC
TRBJ1-1 | TRBV7-9 | few | . | 12 | CASSLAGIEAFF | TGTGCCAGCAGCTTAGCCGGGATTGAAGCTTTCTTT
TRBJ1-6 | TRBV5-8 | . | . | 17 | CASSLEGSGIWNSPLHF | TGTGCCAGCAGCTTGGAGGGTTCGGGGATATGGAATTCACCCCTCCACTTT
TRBJ1-4 | TRBV19 | . | TRBD1 | 14 | CASSSGTVKEKLFF | TGTGCCAGTAGTAGCGGGACAGTAAAAGAAAAACTGTTTTTT
TRBJ2-2 | TRBV10-1 | once | . | 11 | CASRGPGELFF | TGCGCCAGCCGAGGGCCCGGGGAGCTGTTTTTT